A single T cell receptor beta chain is shown here with its context. It lacks a known antigen. Base qualities are not provided; no much larger clone lies one nucleotide away. The germline V gene encodes CDR1 MNHEY and CDR2 SVGAGI. From the cysteine up to the phenylalanine, the CDR3 has a length of 16 residues. The entry retains the CDR3 DNA only, 48 bases that are in frame from base 1. V lost 0 bases and J lost 2 bases; the stretch between them is 14 bases long. Read against the paper, the sample's treatment or condition label means: over 15 received Ad26.COV2.S at low or high dose, single or two shots; about 5 received placebo; per-sample allocation not given. Repertoires of vaccine and placebo recipients were sequenced from samples taken on day 63 after the first injection. Cohort 1b enrolled about two dozen adults aged 18-55 years at a single site in Boston, USA, between 29 July and 7 August 2020. As a vaccine, Ad26.COV2.S was a replication-incompetent adenovirus type 26 vector that expressed a prefusion-stabilized SARS-CoV-2 spike protein derived from the original Wuhan strain.

This sample was taken from a study of Ad26.COV2.S vaccination and SARS-CoV-2 variants (dated by TCRdb to about 2021). Regarding the complete study: Donors in the vaccine arm were drawn from COV1001, a phase I-IIa trial of Ad26.COV2.S in healthy adults that was multicentre, randomized, double-blind and placebo-controlled. Dosing of Ad26.COV2.S was intramuscular, at either 5x10^10 or 1x10^11 viral particles, delivered as one shot or as two shots spaced 56 days apart. The specificity and breadth of SARS-CoV-2-reactive T cell receptors after Ad26.COV2.S vaccination were assessed by TCRbeta repertoire sequencing. A total of around 32 samples were included in the TCR-sequenced set, comprising around 19 Ad26.COV2.S vaccine recipients, 5 placebo recipients and 8 SARS-CoV-2 convalescent individuals. Trial participants were randomized into five groups of five: low-dose or high-dose Ad26.COV2.S given once or twice, or placebo on both occasions. Investigators remained blinded to trial group allocation during experiments and outcome assessment.

TCRbeta CDR3 regions were sequenced with the immunoSEQ Assay. After extraction, genomic DNA underwent amplification by bias-controlled multiplex PCR, followed by high-throughput sequencing. In the paper's pipeline: To quantify the absolute abundance of each unique TCRbeta CDR3 region, sequences were collapsed and filtered. T cell fraction was estimated by normalizing TCRbeta template counts to usable DNA, with usable DNA measured through amplification of reference genes found in all nucleated cells. Repertoire TCRs were annotated as SARS-CoV-2-specific when V gene, CDR3 amino acid sequence and J gene were exactly matched to a known reactive TCR set. MIRA supplied the reference SARS-CoV-2 TCR set, which was filtered for enrichment in COVID-19-positive ImmuneCODE repertoires so that public or cross-reactive TCRs were removed. Using the MIRA antigens, annotated TCRs were further analysed by specific ORF or by position within an ORF. Breadth was defined as the number of annotated unique rearrangements divided by the total number of unique productive rearrangements, and depth was defined as the summed frequency of the annotated unique rearrangements. TCR breadth was compared between groups using two-sided Wilcoxon rank-sum tests. Imported from immuneACCESS, the table was reduced by TCRdb to in-frame sequences with V and J called. These copies leave out some clones; in studies compared against another copy, an unresolved V gene accounts for under half, and the cause of the remainder is not known. The V and J calls and clone size were taken over from that table, and D and trimming were inferred from the DNA. The sample has 300,000 to 350,000 clones on record, roughly 90% of them singletons. The ten largest make up 5.5% of the sample.

General findings and caveats noted by the study authors: It was noted by the authors that total T cell responses may have been underestimated by the TCR breadth and depth analyses. Compared with placebo recipients, Ad26.COV2.S recipients showed higher spike-specific TCR breadth (P = 0.0014). Vaccine and placebo recipients had similar non-spike TCR breadth, a finding consistent with the vaccine containing only spike. Substantial breadth of spike-specific CD8+ and CD4+ T cell responses was reported after vaccination. The study was not powered to compare responses between vaccine doses or regimens.

The sequences come from peripheral blood, collected in a trial of Ad26.COV2.S vaccine versus placebo. The receptor comes from a person aged 18-60 years who received the Ad26.COV2.S COVID-19 vaccine or a placebo. This chain is built from TRBV6-5 and TRBJ2-7; TRBD2 is a possible D gene, resting on 5 matching bases. CDR3 region: CASSYSHEEVAYEQYF. The bases are TGTGCCAGCAGTTACTCGCACGAGGAGGTGGCCTACGAGCAGTACTTC.